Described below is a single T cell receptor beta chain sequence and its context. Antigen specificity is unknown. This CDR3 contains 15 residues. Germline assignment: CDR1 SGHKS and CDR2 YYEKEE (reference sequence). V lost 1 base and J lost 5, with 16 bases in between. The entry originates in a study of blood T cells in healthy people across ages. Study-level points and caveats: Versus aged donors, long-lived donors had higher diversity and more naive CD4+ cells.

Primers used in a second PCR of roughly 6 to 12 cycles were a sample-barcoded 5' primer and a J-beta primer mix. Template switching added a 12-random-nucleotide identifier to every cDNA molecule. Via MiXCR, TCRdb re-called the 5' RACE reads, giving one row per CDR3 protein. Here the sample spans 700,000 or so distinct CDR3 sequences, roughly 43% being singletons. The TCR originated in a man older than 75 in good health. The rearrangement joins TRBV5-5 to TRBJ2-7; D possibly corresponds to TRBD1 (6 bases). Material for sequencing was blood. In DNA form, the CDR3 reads TGTGCCAGCAGCTTGTCGACCTTAACAGGGCACGAGCAGTACTTC. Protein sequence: CASSLSTLTGHEQYF.